This is a list of T cell receptor beta chains from one sample in a study of Graves' ophthalmopathy and Graves' hyperthyroidism. TCRdb re-analysed the multiplex PCR reads in MiXCR, keeping a single row per CDR3 protein. The sample lists 650,000 to 900,000 distinct CDR3 sequences, roughly two fifths occurring once. The specimen sequenced was peripheral blood. All receptors derive from an adult man with Graves' ophthalmopathy. Each CDR3 is given with its conserved first and last residue. Fields, in order: J gene, D gene, clone size, V gene, CDR3 protein, CDR3 DNA. The D gene is left open where the match is weak. Rows give clone size only sometimes, using once, few, many, or a class for an expanded clone.

TRBJ2-5 - - TRBV7-2 CASTARRMRDSGPAIETQYF TGTGCCAGCACGGCAAGACGAATGAGGGATAGCGGCCCTGCAATAGAGACCCAGTACTTC
TRBJ1-2 - many TRBV20-1 CSASSRVYGYTF TGCAGTGCTAGTTCACGGGTCTATGGCTACACCTTC
TRBJ1-2 - - TRBV7-9 CASAGNYGYTF TGTGCCAGCGCGGGGAACTATGGCTACACCTTC
TRBJ2-5 - - TRBV19 CASSSYGGLGQYF TGTGCCAGTAGTTCCTACGGGGGTCTGGGCCAGTACTTC
TRBJ2-2 - few TRBV7-9 CASSPGKQRNTGELFF TGTGCCAGCAGCCCCGGAAAGCAGCGGAACACCGGGGAGCTGTTTTTT
TRBJ2-2 - - TRBV7-3 CASSREPVSVNTGELFF TGTGCCAGCAGCCGCGAGCCCGTGAGTGTGAACACCGGGGAGCTGTTTTTT
TRBJ1-5 TRBD1 - TRBV25-1 CASSGPGQYSNQPQHF TGTGCCAGCAGTGGACCGGGACAGTATAGCAATCAGCCCCAGCATTTT
TRBJ1-3 - many TRBV29-1 CSVRTGSGNTIYF TGCAGCGTTCGCACAGGGTCTGGAAACACCATATATTTT
TRBJ2-7 TRBD2 few TRBV7-2 CASSLSGGYYEQYF TGTGCCAGCAGCTTATCGGGGGGATACTACGAGCAGTACTTC
TRBJ2-2 - few TRBV7-2 CASSPAGAVTGELFF TGTGCCAGCAGCCCCGCCGGGGCCGTAACCGGGGAGCTGTTTTTT
TRBJ2-7 - - TRBV7-2 CASSQDTPKRYEQYF TGCGCCAGCAGCCAAGATACTCCTAAAAGATACGAGCAGTACTTC
TRBJ2-7 - once TRBV6-5 CASSYRGFVYEQYF TGTGCCAGCAGTTACCGAGGATTTGTCTACGAGCAGTACTTC
TRBJ2-5 TRBD2 - TRBV7-9 CASSRGGEPLQETQYF TGTGCCAGCAGTCGCGGGGGGGAGCCGCTCCAAGAGACCCAGTACTTC
TRBJ1-1 TRBD1 once TRBV7-9 CASSPVTDDRVAAFF TGTGCCAGCAGCCCAGTCACCGACGACAGGGTAGCGGCTTTCTTT
TRBJ2-5 - many TRBV25-1 CASMGIQETQYF TGTGCCAGCATGGGGATACAAGAGACCCAGTACTTC
TRBJ2-2 - - TRBV7-9 CASSARDTKNTGELFF TGTGCCAGCAGCGCCCGGGACACTAAGAACACCGGGGAGCTGTTTTTT
TRBJ1-1 TRBD1 few TRBV19 CASSRDRVQTEAFF TGTGCCAGTAGCAGGGACAGGGTACAGACTGAAGCTTTCTTT
TRBJ2-7 - many TRBV29-1 CSVERVGDYEQYF TGCAGCGTTGAAAGGGTGGGGGACTACGAGCAGTACTTC
TRBJ1-1 - - TRBV7-9 CASSLVSGFTEAFF TGTGCCAGCAGCTTAGTTTCGGGGTTCACTGAAGCTTTCTTT
TRBJ2-7 TRBD2 - TRBV7-2 CASSSSTYSGSLYEQYF TGTGCCAGCAGCTCGTCAACGTATAGCGGGAGCCTGTACGAGCAGTACTTC
TRBJ2-3 - few TRBV2 CASRTVDTQYF TGTGCCAGCAGGACCGTAGATACGCAGTATTTT
TRBJ2-1 TRBD2 - TRBV7-2 CASSSGLAGGLEQFF TGTGCCAGCAGCTCGGGACTAGCGGGAGGGCTAGAGCAGTTCTTC
TRBJ1-5 - - TRBV12-3/TRBV12-4 CASNKDPLSDQPQHF TGTGCCAGCAACAAGGACCCTTTGTCCGATCAGCCCCAGCATTTT
TRBJ1-1 - - TRBV10-3 CASSYSLKTAGDDTEAFF TGTGCCAGCAGTTACTCCCTAAAAACGGCCGGGGACGACACTGAAGCTTTCTTT
TRBJ2-7 TRBD1 few TRBV20-1 CSARDPGQGRYEQYF TGCAGTGCTAGAGATCCGGGACAGGGGCGATACGAGCAGTACTTC
TRBJ2-5 TRBD2 few TRBV20-1 CSARDPLAGEGETQYF TGCAGTGCTAGAGACCCCTTAGCGGGAGAGGGAGAGACCCAGTACTTC
TRBJ1-1 - few TRBV2 CASSYSWGTEAFF TGTGCCAGCAGTTACTCCTGGGGCACTGAAGCTTTCTTT
TRBJ1-1 - - TRBV6-5 CASSERNTEALF TGTGCCAGCAGTGAGAGGAACACTGAAGCTCTCTTT